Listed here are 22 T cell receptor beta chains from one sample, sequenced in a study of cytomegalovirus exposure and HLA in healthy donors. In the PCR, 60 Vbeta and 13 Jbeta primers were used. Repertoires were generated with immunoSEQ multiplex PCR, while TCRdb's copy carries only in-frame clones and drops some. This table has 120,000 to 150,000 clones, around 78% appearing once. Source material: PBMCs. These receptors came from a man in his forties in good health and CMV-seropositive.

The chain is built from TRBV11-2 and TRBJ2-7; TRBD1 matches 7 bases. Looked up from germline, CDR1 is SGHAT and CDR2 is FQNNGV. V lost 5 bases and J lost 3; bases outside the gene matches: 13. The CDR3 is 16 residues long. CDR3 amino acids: CASSRTQGDTNYEQYF. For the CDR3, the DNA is TGTGCCAGCAGCCGGACTCAGGGGGACACAAACTACGAGCAGTACTTC.

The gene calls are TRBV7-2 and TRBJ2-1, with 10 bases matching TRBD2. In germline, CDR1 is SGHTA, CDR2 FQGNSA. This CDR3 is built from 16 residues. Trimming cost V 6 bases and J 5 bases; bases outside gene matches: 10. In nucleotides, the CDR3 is TGTGCCAGCAGTCGGACCGGGACTAGCGTCAACAATGAGCAGTTCTTC. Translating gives CASSRTGTSVNNEQFF.

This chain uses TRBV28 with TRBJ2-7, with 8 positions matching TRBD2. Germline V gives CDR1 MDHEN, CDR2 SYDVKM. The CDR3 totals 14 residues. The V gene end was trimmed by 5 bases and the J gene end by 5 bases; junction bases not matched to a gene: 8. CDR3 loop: CASSPPAGVHEQYF. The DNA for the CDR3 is TGTGCCAGCAGTCCCCCAGCGGGAGTGCACGAGCAGTACTTC.

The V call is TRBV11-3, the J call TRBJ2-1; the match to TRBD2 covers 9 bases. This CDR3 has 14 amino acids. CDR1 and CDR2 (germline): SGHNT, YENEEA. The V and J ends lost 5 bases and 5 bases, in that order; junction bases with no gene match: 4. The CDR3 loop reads CASSRQREDNEQFF. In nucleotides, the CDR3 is TGTGCCAGCAGCCGGCAGCGGGAGGACAATGAGCAGTTCTTC.

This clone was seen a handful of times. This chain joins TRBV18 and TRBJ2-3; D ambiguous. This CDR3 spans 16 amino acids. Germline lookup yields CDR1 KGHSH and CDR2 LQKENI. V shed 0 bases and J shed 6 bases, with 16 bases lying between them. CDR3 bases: TGTGCCAGCTCACCACCGTATGCTGGGTCGGAGGATACGCAGTATTTT. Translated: CASSPPYAGSEDTQYF.

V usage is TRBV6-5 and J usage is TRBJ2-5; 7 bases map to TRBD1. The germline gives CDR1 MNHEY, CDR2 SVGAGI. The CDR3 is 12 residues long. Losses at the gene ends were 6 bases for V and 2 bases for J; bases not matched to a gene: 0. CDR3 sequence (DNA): TGTGCCAGCAGACAGGGGCAAGAGACCCAGTACTTC. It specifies CASRQGQETQYF.

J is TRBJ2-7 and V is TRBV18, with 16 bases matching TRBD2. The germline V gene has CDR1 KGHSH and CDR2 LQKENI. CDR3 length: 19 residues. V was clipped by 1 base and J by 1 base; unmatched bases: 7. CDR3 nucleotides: TGTGCCAGCTCACCACTAGGGACTAGCGGGAGGGACTTTTCCTACGAGCAGTACTTC. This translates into CASSPLGTSGRDFSYEQYF.

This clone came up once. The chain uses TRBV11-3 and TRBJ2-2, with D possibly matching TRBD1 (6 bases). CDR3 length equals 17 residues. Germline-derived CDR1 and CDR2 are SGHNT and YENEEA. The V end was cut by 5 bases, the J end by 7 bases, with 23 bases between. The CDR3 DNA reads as TGTGCCAGCAGCGGGCAGGACAGACTCTTACAGGGCGGGGAGCTGTTTTTT. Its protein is CASSGQDRLLQGGELFF.

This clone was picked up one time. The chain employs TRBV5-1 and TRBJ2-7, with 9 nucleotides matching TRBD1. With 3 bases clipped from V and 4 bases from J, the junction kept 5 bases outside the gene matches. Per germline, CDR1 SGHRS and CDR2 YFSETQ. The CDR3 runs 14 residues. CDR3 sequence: CASSSLQGAYEQYF. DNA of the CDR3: TGCGCCAGCAGCTCGTTACAGGGGGCTTACGAGCAGTACTTC.

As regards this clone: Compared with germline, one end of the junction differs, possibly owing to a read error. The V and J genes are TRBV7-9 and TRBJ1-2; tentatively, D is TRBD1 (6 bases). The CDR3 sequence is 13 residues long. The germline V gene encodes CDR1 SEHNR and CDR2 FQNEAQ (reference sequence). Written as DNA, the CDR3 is TGTTCCAGCAGCGCTAACAGGGAGTATGGCTACACCTTC. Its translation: CSSSANREYGYTF.

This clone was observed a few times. The CDR3 region has the DNA TGTGCCAGCAGCTTAGATAATTCGGGTGAGCAGTACTTC. It yields the protein CASSLDNSGEQYF. V is TRBV7-2 and J is TRBJ2-7; D is uncertain. CDR3 length: 13 amino acids. Germline V CDR1 and CDR2: SGHTA, FQGNSA. V lost 1 base, J lost 7 bases, and 11 bases lay in between.

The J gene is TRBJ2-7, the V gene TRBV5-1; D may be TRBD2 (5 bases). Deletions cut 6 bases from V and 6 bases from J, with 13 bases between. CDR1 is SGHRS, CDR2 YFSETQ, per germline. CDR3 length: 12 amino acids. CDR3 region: CASTRTGSEQYF. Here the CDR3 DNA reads TGCGCCAGCACCCGAACGGGGAGCGAGCAGTACTTC.

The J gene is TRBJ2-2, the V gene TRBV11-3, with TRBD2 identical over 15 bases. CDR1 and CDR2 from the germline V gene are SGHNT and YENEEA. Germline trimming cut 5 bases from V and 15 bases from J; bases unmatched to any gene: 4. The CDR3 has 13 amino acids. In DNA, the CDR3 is TGTGCCAGCAGCGGCGGGACTAGCGGGAGGATGTTTTTT. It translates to CASSGGTSGRMFF.

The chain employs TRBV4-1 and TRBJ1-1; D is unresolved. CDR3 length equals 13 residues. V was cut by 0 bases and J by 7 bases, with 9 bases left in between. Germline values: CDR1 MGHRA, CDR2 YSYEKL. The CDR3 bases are TGCGCCAGCAGCCAAGATCCCGGGTTTGAAGCTTTCTTT. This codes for CASSQDPGFEAFF.

The CDR3 bases are TGCGCCAGCAGTGAGACTTTTGGGCCTGAAGCTTTCTTT. This translates into CASSETFGPEAFF. V is TRBV10-2 and J is TRBJ1-1, with D unresolved. Germline CDR1 reads WSHSY; CDR2 reads SAAADI. V lost 2 bases to trimming and J lost 6 bases, with 10 bases between them. The CDR3 totals 13 residues.

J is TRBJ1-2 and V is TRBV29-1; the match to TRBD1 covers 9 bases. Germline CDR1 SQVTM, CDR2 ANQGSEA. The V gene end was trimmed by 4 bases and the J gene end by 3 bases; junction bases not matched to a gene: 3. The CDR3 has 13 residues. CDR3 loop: CSVGQGVDYGYTF. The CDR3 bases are TGCAGCGTTGGACAGGGGGTCGACTATGGCTACACCTTC.

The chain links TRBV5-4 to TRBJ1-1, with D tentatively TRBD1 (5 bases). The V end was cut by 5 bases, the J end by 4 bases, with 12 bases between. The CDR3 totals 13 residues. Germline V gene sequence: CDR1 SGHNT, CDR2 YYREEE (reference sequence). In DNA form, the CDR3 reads TGTGCCAGCAGTATTAGGGGAAGCACTGAAGCTTTCTTT. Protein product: CASSIRGSTEAFF. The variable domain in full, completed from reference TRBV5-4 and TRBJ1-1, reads ETGVTQSPTHLIKTRGQQVTLRCSSQSGHNTVSWYQQALGQGPQFIFQYYREEENGRGNFPPRFSGLQFPNYSSELNVNALELDDSALYLCASSIRGSTEAFFGQGTRLTVV.

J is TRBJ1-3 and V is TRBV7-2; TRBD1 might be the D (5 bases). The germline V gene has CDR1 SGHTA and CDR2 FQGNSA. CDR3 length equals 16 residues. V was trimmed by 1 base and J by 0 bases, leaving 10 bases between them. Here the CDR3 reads CASSLGGRNSGNTIYF. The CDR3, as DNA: TGTGCCAGCAGCTTAGGGGGCAGGAACTCTGGAAACACCATATATTTT. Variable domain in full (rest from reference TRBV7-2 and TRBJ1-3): GAGVSQSPSNKVTEKGKDVELRCDPISGHTALYWYRQSLGQGLEFLIYFQGNSAPDKSGLPSDRFSAERTGGSVSTLTIQRTQQEDSAVYLCASSLGGRNSGNTIYFGEGSWLTVV.

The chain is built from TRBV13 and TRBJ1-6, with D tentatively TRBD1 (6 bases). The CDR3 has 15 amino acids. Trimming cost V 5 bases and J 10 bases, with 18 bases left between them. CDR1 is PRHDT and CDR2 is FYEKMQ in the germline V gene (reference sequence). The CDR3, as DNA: TGTGCCAGCAGCCTAAGGGGGGGCTCGGGATCACCCCTCCACTTT. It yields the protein CASSLRGGSGSPLHF.

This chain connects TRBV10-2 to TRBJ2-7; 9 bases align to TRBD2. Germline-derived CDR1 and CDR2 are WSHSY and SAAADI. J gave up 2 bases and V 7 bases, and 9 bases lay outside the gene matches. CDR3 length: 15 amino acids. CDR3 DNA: TGCGCCAGCACCTCCAAAGCGGGAGGCCCCTACGAGCAGTACTTC. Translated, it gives CASTSKAGGPYEQYF.

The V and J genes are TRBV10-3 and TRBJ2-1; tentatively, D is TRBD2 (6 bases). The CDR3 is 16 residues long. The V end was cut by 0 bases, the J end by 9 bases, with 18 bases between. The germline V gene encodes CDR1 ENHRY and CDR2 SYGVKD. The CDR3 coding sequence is TGTGCCATCAGTGAGTCTGTCAGCCGACTAGTACGTGAGCAGTTCTTC. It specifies CAISESVSRLVREQFF.

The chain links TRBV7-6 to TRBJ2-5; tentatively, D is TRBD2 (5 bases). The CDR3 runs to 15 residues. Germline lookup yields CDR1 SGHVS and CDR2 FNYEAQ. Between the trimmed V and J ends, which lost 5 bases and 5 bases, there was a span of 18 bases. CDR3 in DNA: TGTGCCAGCAGCCCCCGCGGCGTAGCGATGGAGACCCAGTACTTC. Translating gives CASSPRGVAMETQYF.